This T cell receptor beta chain was obtained from a study of graft-versus-host responses after intestinal transplantation. In the study overall: Recipients were given multivisceral, liver-intestinal, or isolated intestinal transplants. Uniformly, recipients were administered anti-thymocyte globulin induction with subsequent tacrolimus and steroids for two to three years. General study results and limits: GvH clones detected in recipient marrow included some appearing first in ileum or blood.

The CDR3 has 12 amino acids. The V end lost 2 bases, the J end lost 2 bases, and 4 bases lay between the germline ends. CDR1 is SGHRS, CDR2 YFSETQ, per germline. Data came from immunoSEQ multiplex PCR; TCRdb stores just in-frame clones and leaves some out. The sample contains about 120,000 clones, just over 90% of which appear only once. Comments on this clone: The antigen is undetermined.

The chain employs TRBV5-1 and TRBJ2-5, with unresolved D. Sequences were derived from unstimulated CD4+ T cells sorted from spleen or lymph node cells, sampled before intestinal transplant. The source is a human donor who received an intestinal transplant. The DNA of the CDR3 is TGCGCCAGCAGCTTCGTTCAAGAGACCCAGTACTTC. This encodes CASSFVQETQYF.